This TCR beta chain was observed in a study of naive and memory T cell subsets. Germline V gene data show CDR1 as SEHNR and CDR2 as FQNEAQ (reference sequence). The CDR3 totals 13 residues. The ends were cut back, 6 bases at V and 8 bases at J, with 11 bases in the middle. General study results and limits: TCR counts from RNA may reflect activation-linked expression changes. Findings for naive and memory subsets could not be checked against ground truth. A few larger clonotypes appeared in naive repertoires, especially CD8, possibly memory cells re-expressing CD45RA.

An equimolar mix of two oligonucleotides served as the beta constant-region primer for TRBC1 and TRBC2. Ligated cDNA was amplified by four rounds of PCR with nested alpha and beta constant-region primers and SP2. Via MiXCR, TCRdb re-called the UMI-ligation and nested PCR reads, giving one row per CDR3 protein. The data show about 150,000 distinct CDR3 sequences, over 20% seen once. Overnight CMV lysate stimulation of fresh PBMCs defined donor CMV status by CD4+ IFNgamma. Cells stained for CD3, CD4, CD8, CD45RA, CD27 and viability were sorted into four CD45RA/CD27 subsets. The table lists this clonotype with a few counts. The target antigen is unknown.

The genes are TRBV7-9 and TRBJ1-6; weak D call: TRBD1 (5 bases). The TCR originated in a human donor in good health. The sequenced material came from naive CD4+ T cells from blood. This chain's CDR3 is CASSSSRDSPLHF. The CDR3 bases are TGTGCCAGCAGTTCTAGCAGGGATTCACCCCTCCACTTT.